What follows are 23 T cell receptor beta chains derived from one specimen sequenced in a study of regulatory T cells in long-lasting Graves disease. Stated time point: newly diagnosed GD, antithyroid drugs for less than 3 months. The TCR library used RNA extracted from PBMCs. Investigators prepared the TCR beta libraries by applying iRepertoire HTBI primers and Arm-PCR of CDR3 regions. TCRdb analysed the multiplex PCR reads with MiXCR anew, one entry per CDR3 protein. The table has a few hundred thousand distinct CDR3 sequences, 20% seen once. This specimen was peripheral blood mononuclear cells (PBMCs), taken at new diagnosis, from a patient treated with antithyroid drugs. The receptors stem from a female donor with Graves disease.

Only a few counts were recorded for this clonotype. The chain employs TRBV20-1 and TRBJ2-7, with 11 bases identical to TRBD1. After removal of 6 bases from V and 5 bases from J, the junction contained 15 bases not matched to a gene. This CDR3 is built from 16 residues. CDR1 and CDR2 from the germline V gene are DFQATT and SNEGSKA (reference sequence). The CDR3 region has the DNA TGCAGTGCAAAACCCGGGGACAGGGGGGGTTCGAACGAGCAGTACTTC. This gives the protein CSAKPGDRGGSNEQYF.

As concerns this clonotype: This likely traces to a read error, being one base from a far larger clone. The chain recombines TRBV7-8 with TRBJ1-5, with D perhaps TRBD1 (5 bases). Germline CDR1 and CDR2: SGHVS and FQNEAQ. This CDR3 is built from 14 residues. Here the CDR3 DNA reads TGTGCCAGCAGACGGACAATTAGCGATCAGCCCCAGCATTTT. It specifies CASRRTISDQPQHF.

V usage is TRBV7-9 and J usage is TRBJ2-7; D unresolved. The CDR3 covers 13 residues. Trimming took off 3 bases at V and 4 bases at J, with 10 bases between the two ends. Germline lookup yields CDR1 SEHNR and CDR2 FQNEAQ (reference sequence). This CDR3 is CASSLTPKYEQYF. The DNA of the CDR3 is TGTGCCAGCAGCTTGACTCCCAAATACGAGCAGTACTTC.

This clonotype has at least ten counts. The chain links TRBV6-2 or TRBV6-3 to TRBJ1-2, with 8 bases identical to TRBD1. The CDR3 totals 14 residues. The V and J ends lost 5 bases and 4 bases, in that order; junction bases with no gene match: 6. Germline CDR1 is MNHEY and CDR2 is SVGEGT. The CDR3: CASSIRTGTYGYTF. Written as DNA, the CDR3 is TGTGCCAGCAGTATCCGGACAGGGACCTATGGCTACACCTTC.

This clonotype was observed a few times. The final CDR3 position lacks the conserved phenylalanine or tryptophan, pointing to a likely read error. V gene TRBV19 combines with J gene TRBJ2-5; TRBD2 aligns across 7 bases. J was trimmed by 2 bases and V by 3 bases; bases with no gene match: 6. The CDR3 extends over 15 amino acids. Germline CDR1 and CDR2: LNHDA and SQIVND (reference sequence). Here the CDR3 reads CASSIRAGAQETQYL. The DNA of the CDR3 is TGTGCCAGTAGTATTCGTGCGGGAGCTCAAGAGACCCAGTACCTC.

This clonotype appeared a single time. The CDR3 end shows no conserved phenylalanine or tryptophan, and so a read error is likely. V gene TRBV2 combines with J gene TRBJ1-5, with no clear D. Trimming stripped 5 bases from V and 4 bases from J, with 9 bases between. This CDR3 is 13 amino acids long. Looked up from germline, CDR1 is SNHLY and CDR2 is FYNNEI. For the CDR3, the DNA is TGTGCCAGCAGTTACAAAGGGAATCAGCCCCAGCATCTT. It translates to CASSYKGNQPQHL.

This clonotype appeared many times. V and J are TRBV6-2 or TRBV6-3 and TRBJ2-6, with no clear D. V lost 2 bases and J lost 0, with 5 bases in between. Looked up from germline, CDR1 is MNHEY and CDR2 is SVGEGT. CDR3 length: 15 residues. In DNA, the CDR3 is TGTGCCAGCAGTTACAGAGGCTCTGGGGCCAACGTCCTGACTTTC. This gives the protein CASSYRGSGANVLTF.

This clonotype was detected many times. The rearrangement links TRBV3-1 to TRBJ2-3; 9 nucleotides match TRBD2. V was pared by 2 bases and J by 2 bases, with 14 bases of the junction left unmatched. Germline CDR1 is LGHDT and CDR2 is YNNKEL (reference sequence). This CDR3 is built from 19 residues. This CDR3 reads CASSQNPSISGRITDTQYF. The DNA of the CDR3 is TGTGCCAGCAGCCAAAATCCCTCCATTAGCGGGAGAATCACAGATACGCAGTATTTT.

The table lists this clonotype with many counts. The CDR3 sequence: CASSLNQETQYF. The CDR3 region has the DNA TGTGCCAGCAGCTTAAACCAAGAGACCCAGTACTTC. The J gene is TRBJ2-5, the V gene TRBV7-9; D is uncertain. In germline, CDR1 is SEHNR, CDR2 FQNEAQ (reference sequence). The CDR3 contains 12 residues. V lost 2 bases, J lost 0 bases, and 1 base lay in between.

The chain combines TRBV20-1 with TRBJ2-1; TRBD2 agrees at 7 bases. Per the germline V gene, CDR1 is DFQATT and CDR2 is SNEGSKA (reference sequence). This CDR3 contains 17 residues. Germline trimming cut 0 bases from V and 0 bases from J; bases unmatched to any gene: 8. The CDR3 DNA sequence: TGCAGTGCTAGAGAATTAGCGGGCCGGAGCTCCTACAATGAGCAGTTCTTC. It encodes CSARELAGRSSYNEQFF.

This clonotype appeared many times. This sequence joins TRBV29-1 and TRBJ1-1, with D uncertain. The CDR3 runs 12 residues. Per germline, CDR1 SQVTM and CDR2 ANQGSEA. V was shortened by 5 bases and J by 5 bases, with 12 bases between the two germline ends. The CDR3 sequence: CSVKTQHTEAFF. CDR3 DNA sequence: TGCAGCGTTAAAACACAACATACTGAAGCTTTCTTT.

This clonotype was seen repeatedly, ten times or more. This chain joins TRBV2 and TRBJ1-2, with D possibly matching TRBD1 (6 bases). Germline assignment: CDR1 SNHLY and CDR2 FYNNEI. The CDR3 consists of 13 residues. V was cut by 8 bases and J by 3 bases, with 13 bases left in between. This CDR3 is CASRDTADYGYTF. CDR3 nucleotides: TGTGCCAGCCGGGACACTGCTGACTATGGCTACACCTTC.

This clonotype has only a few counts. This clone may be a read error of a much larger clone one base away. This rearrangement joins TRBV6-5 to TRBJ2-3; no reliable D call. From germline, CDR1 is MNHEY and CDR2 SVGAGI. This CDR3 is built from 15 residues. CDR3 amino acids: CASSSLYTSTDTLYF. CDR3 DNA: TGTGCCAGCAGTTCCCTTTATACGAGCACAGATACGCTGTATTTT.

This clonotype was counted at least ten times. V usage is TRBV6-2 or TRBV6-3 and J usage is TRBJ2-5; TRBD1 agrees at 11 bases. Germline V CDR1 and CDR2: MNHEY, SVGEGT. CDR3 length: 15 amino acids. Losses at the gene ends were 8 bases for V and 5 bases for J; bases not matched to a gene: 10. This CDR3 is CASRGWTGGLETQYF. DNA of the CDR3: TGTGCCAGCCGAGGTTGGACAGGGGGCTTGGAGACCCAGTACTTC.

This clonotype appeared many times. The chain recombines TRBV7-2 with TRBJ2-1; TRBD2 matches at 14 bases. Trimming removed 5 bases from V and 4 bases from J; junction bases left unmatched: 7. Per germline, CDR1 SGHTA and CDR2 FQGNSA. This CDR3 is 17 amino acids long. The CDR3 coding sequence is TGTGCCAGCAGCGTAGAAGGGACTAGCGGGAGATACAATGAGCAGTTCTTC. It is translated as CASSVEGTSGRYNEQFF.

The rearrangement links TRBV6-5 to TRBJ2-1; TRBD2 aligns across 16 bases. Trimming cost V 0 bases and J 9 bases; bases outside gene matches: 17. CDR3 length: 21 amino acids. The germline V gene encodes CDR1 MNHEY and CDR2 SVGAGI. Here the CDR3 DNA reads TGTGCCAGCAGTTACTCGATCCCCGGGACTAGCGGGAGGGCCAGTCGAGGTGAGCAGTTCTTC. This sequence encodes CASSYSIPGTSGRASRGEQFF.

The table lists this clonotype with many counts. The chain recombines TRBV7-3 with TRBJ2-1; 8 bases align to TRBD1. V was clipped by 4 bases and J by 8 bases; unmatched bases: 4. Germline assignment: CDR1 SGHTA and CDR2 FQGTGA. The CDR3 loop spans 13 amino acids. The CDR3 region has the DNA TGTGCCAGCAGCTGGACAGGGTCGGATGAGCAGTTCTTC. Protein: CASSWTGSDEQFF.

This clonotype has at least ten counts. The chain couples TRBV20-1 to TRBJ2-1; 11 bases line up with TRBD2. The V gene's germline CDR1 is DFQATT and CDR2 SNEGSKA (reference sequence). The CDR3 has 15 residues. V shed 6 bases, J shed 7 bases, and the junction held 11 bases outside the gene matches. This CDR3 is CSAGSGGVLENEQFF. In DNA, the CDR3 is TGCAGTGCGGGTAGCGGGGGGGTTTTGGAAAATGAGCAGTTCTTC.

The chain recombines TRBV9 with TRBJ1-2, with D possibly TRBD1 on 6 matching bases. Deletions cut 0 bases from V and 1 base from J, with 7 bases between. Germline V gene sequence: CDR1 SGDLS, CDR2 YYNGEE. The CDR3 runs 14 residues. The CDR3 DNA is TGTGCCAGCAGCGTAGGGACAGATAACTATGGCTACACCTTC. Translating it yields CASSVGTDNYGYTF. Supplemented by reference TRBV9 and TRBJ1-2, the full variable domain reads DSGVTQTPKHLITATGQRVTLRCSPRSGDLSVYWYQQSLDQGLQFLIQYYNGEERAKGNILERFSAQQFPDLHSELNLSSLELGDSALYFCASSVGTDNYGYTFGSGTRLTVV.

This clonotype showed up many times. CDR3 region: CASSFQGPHTEAFF. CDR3 nucleotides: TGTGCCAGCAGCTTCCAGGGGCCCCACACTGAAGCTTTCTTT. The rearrangement uses TRBV7-3 and TRBJ1-1; weak D call: TRBD1 (6 bases). This CDR3 spans 14 amino acids. Germline CDR1 is SGHTA and CDR2 is FQGTGA. The V end was cut by 3 bases, the J end by 3 bases, with 11 bases between.

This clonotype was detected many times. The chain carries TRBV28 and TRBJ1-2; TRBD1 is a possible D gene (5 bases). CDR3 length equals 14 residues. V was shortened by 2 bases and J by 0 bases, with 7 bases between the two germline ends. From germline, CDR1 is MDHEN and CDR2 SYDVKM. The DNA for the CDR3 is TGTGCCAGCAGTTTAGGGGGGTCTAACTATGGCTACACCTTC. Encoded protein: CASSLGGSNYGYTF.

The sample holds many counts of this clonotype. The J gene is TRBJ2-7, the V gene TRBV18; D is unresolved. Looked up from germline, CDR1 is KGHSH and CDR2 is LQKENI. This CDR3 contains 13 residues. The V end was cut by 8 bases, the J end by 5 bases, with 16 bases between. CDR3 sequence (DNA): TGTGCCAGCACCTACACCGAGGTAAACGAGCAGTACTTC. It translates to CASTYTEVNEQYF.

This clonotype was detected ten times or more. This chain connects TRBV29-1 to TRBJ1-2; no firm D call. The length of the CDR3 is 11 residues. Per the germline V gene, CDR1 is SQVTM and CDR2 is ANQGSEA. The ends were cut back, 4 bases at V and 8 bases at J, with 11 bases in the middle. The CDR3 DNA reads TGCAGCGTTGCAGAGCTCGACGGCTACACCTTC. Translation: CSVAELDGYTF.